This TCR beta chain is drawn from a study of cytomegalovirus exposure and HLA in healthy donors. Nominally healthy donors were sampled, though unrecorded immune exposures were likely. From germline, CDR1 is MDHEN and CDR2 SYDVKM. The CDR3 extends over 15 amino acids. Trimming removed 7 bases from V and 4 bases from J; junction bases left unmatched: 10. The PCR contained 60 Vbeta and 13 Jbeta primers. Produced via immunoSEQ multiplex PCR; TCRdb's table is partial and in-frame only. Among some 110,000 clones listed, about three quarters were seen once. About this clone itself: What it recognizes is unknown.

Study-wide results and limits: TCR beta V- and J-gene trimming was later associated with a missense DCLRE1C variant. The CMV antigen specificity of three CMV-associated chains was confirmed through in vitro analysis. Some V segments (TRBV6-2 and TRBV6-3 among them) were excluded as indistinguishable.

The chain is built from TRBV28 and TRBJ1-2, with TRBD1 identical over 9 bases. The receptor comes from a male donor in good health and CMV-seronegative. The sample taken for sequencing was PBMCs. The CDR3 DNA reads as TGTGCCAGCAAGCCGGGACAGGGTAGTAGCTATGGCTACACCTTC. It translates to CASKPGQGSSYGYTF.